Listed below are T cell receptor beta chains from one sample, sequenced in a study of T cells in Graves' hyperthyroidism and ophthalmopathy. TCRdb reanalysed the multiplex PCR reads using MiXCR and keeps one entry per CDR3 protein. The sample holds under 250,000 distinct CDR3 sequences, approximately 23% seen once. Material for sequencing was blood. All receptors come from a woman in her 40s with Graves' ophthalmopathy. CDR3s include the opening cysteine and the closing phenylalanine or tryptophan. D genes are given only for firm matches. A clone size is listed for some rows: how often the clone was seen (once, few, many), or a class if it is expanded.

V: TRBV12-3/TRBV12-4
D: .
size: many
J: TRBJ1-2
CDR3: CASWGEGPNYGYTF
DNA: TGTGCCAGCTGGGGGGAAGGGCCTAACTATGGCTACACCTTC

V: TRBV15
D: .
size: .
J: TRBJ2-4
CDR3: CATSRYRDEAKNIQYF
DNA: TGTGCCACCAGCAGATATCGGGACGAAGCCAAAAACATTCAGTACTTC

V: TRBV20-1
D: TRBD2
size: .
J: TRBJ2-5
CDR3: CSGPGLAGVETQYF
DNA: TGCAGTGGCCCGGGACTAGCGGGAGTCGAGACCCAGTACTTC

V: TRBV20-1
D: .
size: many
J: TRBJ2-7
CDR3: CSARDERRVQYF
DNA: TGCAGTGCTAGAGATGAACGGCGTGTGCAGTACTTC

V: TRBV15
D: .
size: few
J: TRBJ1-5
CDR3: CATSNGRNNQPQHF
DNA: TGTGCCACCAGCAACGGGAGGAACAATCAGCCCCAGCATTTT

V: TRBV6-6
D: .
size: many
J: TRBJ1-1
CDR3: CAGGGTGSMNTEAFF
DNA: TGTGCCGGGGGGGGGACCGGCTCCATGAACACTGAAGCTTTCTTT

V: TRBV12-3/TRBV12-4
D: .
size: many
J: TRBJ1-5
CDR3: CASSLALQGNQPQHF
DNA: TGTGCCAGCAGTTTAGCGCTTCAGGGGAATCAGCCCCAGCATTTT

V: TRBV4-2
D: .
size: many
J: TRBJ1-5
CDR3: CASSQEDQPQHF
DNA: TGTGCCAGCAGCCAAGAAGATCAGCCCCAGCATTTT

V: TRBV6-1
D: .
size: .
J: TRBJ2-6
CDR3: CASSESRPSGANVLTF
DNA: TGTGCCAGCAGTGAATCCCGACCCTCTGGGGCCAACGTCCTGACTTTC

V: TRBV6-1
D: .
size: .
J: TRBJ1-2
CDR3: CASTPGRSYGYTF
DNA: TGTGCCAGCACTCCGGGACGGTCCTATGGCTACACCTTC

V: TRBV19
D: .
size: many
J: TRBJ1-5
CDR3: CASSIWAPGRGNQPQHF
DNA: TGTGCCAGTAGTATATGGGCCCCCGGGAGAGGCAATCAGCCCCAGCATTTT

V: TRBV5-1
D: .
size: many
J: TRBJ2-7
CDR3: CASRSRDNTYEQYF
DNA: TGCGCCAGCAGGAGTCGGGACAACACCTACGAGCAGTACTTC

V: TRBV11-1
D: TRBD2
size: .
J: TRBJ2-7
CDR3: CASSLAGGGGRLWNEQYF
DNA: TGTGCCAGCAGCTTGGCCGGAGGAGGCGGGAGGCTGTGGAACGAGCAGTACTTC

V: TRBV28
D: .
size: .
J: TRBJ1-1
CDR3: CASSLGSQTEAFF
DNA: TGTGCCAGCAGTCTCGGGAGTCAGACTGAAGCTTTCTTT

V: TRBV6-5
D: .
size: many
J: TRBJ1-3
CDR3: CASSYRGMSGNTIYF
DNA: TGTGCCAGCAGTTACCGGGGGATGTCTGGAAACACCATATATTTT

V: TRBV12-3/TRBV12-4
D: TRBD1
size: .
J: TRBJ2-7
CDR3: CASSKPGQGYYEQYF
DNA: TGTGCCAGCAGTAAACCGGGACAGGGGTACTACGAGCAGTACTTC

V: TRBV2
D: TRBD1
size: many
J: TRBJ2-7
CDR3: CASSETETGGPYEQYF
DNA: TGTGCCAGCAGTGAAACGGAGACAGGGGGCCCCTACGAGCAGTACTTC

V: TRBV28
D: .
size: many
J: TRBJ1-6
CDR3: CASRQQGEGNSPLHF
DNA: TGTGCCAGCAGGCAACAGGGAGAAGGGAATTCACCCCTCCACTTT

V: TRBV30
D: TRBD1
size: many
J: TRBJ2-4
CDR3: CAWSARDRGQKNIQYF
DNA: TGTGCCTGGAGTGCCCGCGACAGGGGTCAGAAAAACATTCAGTACTTC

V: TRBV11-2
D: TRBD2
size: few
J: TRBJ2-5
CDR3: CASSSVSGLAGRPSRGTQYF
DNA: TGTGCCAGCAGCAGCGTCTCGGGACTAGCGGGGAGGCCTTCGAGGGGGACCCAGTACTTC

V: TRBV12-3/TRBV12-4
D: .
size: many
J: TRBJ2-5
CDR3: CASSLSVAETQYF
DNA: TGTGCCAGCAGTTTATCGGTAGCCGAGACCCAGTACTTC

V: TRBV19
D: TRBD1
size: many
J: TRBJ1-1
CDR3: CASSMSGTGGTEAFF
DNA: TGTGCCAGTAGTATGAGCGGGACAGGGGGCACTGAAGCTTTCTTT

V: TRBV28
D: TRBD2
size: many
J: TRBJ2-7
CDR3: CASTLNPPGLAPSYEQYF
DNA: TGTGCCAGCACTCTCAATCCCCCCGGACTAGCGCCGAGCTACGAGCAGTACTTT

V: TRBV10-3
D: .
size: many
J: TRBJ1-2
CDR3: CAISAGITDSYGYTF
DNA: TGTGCCATCAGCGCCGGGATCACGGACTCCTATGGCTACACCTTC

V: TRBV12-3/TRBV12-4
D: TRBD1
size: .
J: TRBJ1-1
CDR3: CASSRSLGQANTEAFF
DNA: TGTGCCAGCAGCCGCAGCCTAGGACAGGCGAACACTGAAGCTTTCTTT

V: TRBV7-9
D: TRBD1
size: many
J: TRBJ2-2
CDR3: CAVDRDTGELFF
DNA: TGTGCCGTGGACAGGGACACCGGGGAGCTGTTTTTT

V: TRBV10-1
D: .
size: many
J: TRBJ2-4
CDR3: CASSERRTAAKNIQYF
DNA: TGCGCCAGCAGTGAGAGGCGAACGGCAGCCAAAAACATTCAGTACTTC

V: TRBV28
D: .
size: many
J: TRBJ1-2
CDR3: CASTYQGPWGYTF
DNA: TGTGCCAGCACCTACCAGGGGCCGTGGGGCTACACCTTC

V: TRBV12-3/TRBV12-4
D: .
size: .
J: TRBJ2-2
CDR3: CASRSDRNANTGELFF
DNA: TGTGCCAGCAGAAGTGACAGGAACGCGAACACCGGGGAGCTGTTTTTT

V: TRBV6-5
D: .
size: many
J: TRBJ2-7
CDR3: CASSALRGREQYF
DNA: TGTGCCAGCAGCGCCCTCCGGGGCAGGGAGCAGTACTTC

V: TRBV27
D: .
size: many
J: TRBJ2-5
CDR3: CASSLSEGAGTQYF
DNA: TGTGCCAGCAGTTTATCAGAGGGCGCGGGGACCCAGTACTTC

V: TRBV5-1
D: .
size: many
J: TRBJ1-3
CDR3: CASSPEGPGHSGNTIYF
DNA: TGCGCCAGCAGCCCGGAGGGGCCGGGGCACTCTGGAAACACCATATATTTT

V: TRBV28
D: .
size: .
J: TRBJ1-1
CDR3: CASSLTGRGTEAFF
DNA: TGTGCCAGCAGTTTAACGGGGCGGGGCACTGAAGCTTTCTTT

V: TRBV2
D: .
size: many
J: TRBJ2-2
CDR3: CASRGPGPNTGELFF
DNA: TGTGCCAGCAGGGGACCGGGTCCTAACACCGGGGAGCTGTTTTTT

V: TRBV7-2
D: .
size: many
J: TRBJ2-5
CDR3: CASSFDPAGETQYF
DNA: TGTGCCAGCAGCTTCGACCCAGCGGGAGAGACCCAGTACTTC

V: TRBV20-1
D: .
size: medium-sized
J: TRBJ2-7
CDR3: CSALGPLEQYF
DNA: TGCAGTGCATTGGGGCCCTTGGAGCAGTACTTC

V: TRBV7-3
D: TRBD1
size: many
J: TRBJ2-5
CDR3: CASSLMGTGQETQYF
DNA: TGTGCCAGCAGCTTAATGGGGACAGGGCAAGAGACCCAGTACTTC

V: TRBV30
D: TRBD1
size: few
J: TRBJ1-6
CDR3: CASDKSGTGGINSPLHF
DNA: TGTGCCAGCGACAAGTCCGGGACAGGGGGCATAAATTCACCCCTCCACTTT

V: TRBV4-1
D: TRBD2
size: many
J: TRBJ2-7
CDR3: CASSQVSGGRTYEQYF
DNA: TGCGCCAGCAGCCAAGTCTCGGGCGGGAGGACCTACGAGCAGTACTTC

V: TRBV6-5
D: .
size: many
J: TRBJ1-1
CDR3: CASIWGKNTEAFF
DNA: TGTGCCAGCATTTGGGGCAAGAACACTGAAGCTTTCTTT

V: TRBV5-1
D: .
size: .
J: TRBJ1-6
CDR3: CASSFSGENSPLHF
DNA: TGCGCCAGCAGCTTTTCAGGAGAAAATTCACCCCTCCACTTT

V: TRBV6-2/TRBV6-3
D: .
size: .
J: TRBJ2-7
CDR3: CASSYGTQQYF
DNA: TGTGCCAGCAGTTACGGTACCCAGCAGTACTTC

V: TRBV6-1
D: .
size: .
J: TRBJ2-7
CDR3: CASTPGRSYEQYF
DNA: TGTGCCAGCACCCCAGGACGGTCCTACGAGCAGTACTTC

V: TRBV12-3/TRBV12-4
D: .
size: many
J: TRBJ2-1
CDR3: CASSFSAAGEQFF
DNA: TGTGCCAGCAGTTTCTCCGCGGCCGGGGAGCAGTTCTTC

V: TRBV3-1
D: .
size: many
J: TRBJ1-1
CDR3: CASRGVGYTEAFF
DNA: TGTGCCAGCAGGGGGGTTGGGTACACTGAAGCTTTCTTT

V: TRBV6-2/TRBV6-3
D: .
size: .
J: TRBJ2-6
CDR3: CASSQSKGRSGANVLTF
DNA: TGTGCCAGCAGCCAGTCAAAGGGACGCTCTGGGGCCAACGTCCTGACTTTC

V: TRBV20-1
D: .
size: many
J: TRBJ2-5
CDR3: CSAYDGGQETQYF
DNA: TGCAGTGCTTATGACGGCGGCCAAGAGACCCAGTACTTC

V: TRBV4-2
D: .
size: many
J: TRBJ2-5
CDR3: CASSQGGQETQYF
DNA: TGTGCCAGCAGCCAAGGGGGACAAGAGACCCAGTACTTC

V: TRBV29-1
D: .
size: many
J: TRBJ2-7
CDR3: CSVVSRTYEQYF
DNA: TGCAGCGTTGTAAGCAGGACCTACGAGCAGTACTTC

V: TRBV7-2
D: .
size: many
J: TRBJ2-2
CDR3: CASSLPGKTGELFF
DNA: TGTGCCAGCAGCTTGCCAGGGAAAACCGGGGAGCTGTTTTTT

V: TRBV28
D: .
size: .
J: TRBJ1-1
CDR3: CASSLSAGVEAFF
DNA: TGTGCCAGCAGTTTATCGGCAGGGGTTGAAGCTTTCTTT

V: TRBV7-2
D: .
size: .
J: TRBJ2-2
CDR3: CASSPPNRVTGELFF
DNA: TGTGCCAGCAGCCCACCTAACAGGGTCACCGGGGAGCTGTTTTTT

V: TRBV29-1
D: .
size: many
J: TRBJ1-2
CDR3: CSVERSLGGYTF
DNA: TGCAGCGTTGAGAGGTCACTTGGCGGCTACACCTTC

V: TRBV24-1
D: .
size: many
J: TRBJ1-1
CDR3: CATSDRGGTEAFF
DNA: TGTGCCACCAGTGATCGCGGCGGCACTGAAGCTTTCTTT